The T cell receptor beta chain under discussion was sequenced for a study of sequential checkpoint blockade in melanoma. Study background: Maintenance nivolumab came after either treatment sequence.

Produced via immunoSEQ multiplex PCR; TCRdb's table is partial and in-frame only. The sample carries about 12,000 clones, about 28% recorded once. Treatment: randomized to nivolumab then ipilimumab (arm A) or the reverse (arm B). The CDR3 covers 16 residues. The sample in question was tumor tissue (inferred from file names), obtained from a patient given nivolumab and ipilimumab in sequence. The chain is built from TRBV7-5 and TRBJ2-3; TRBD1, the table's D call, was not compared with the DNA. TRBV7-5 counts as a pseudogene. The clonotype originates from a human donor with melanoma. The CDR3 DNA is TGTGCCAGCAGCTTAGCTGGGGACAGGCCTACAGATACGCAGTATTTT. This encodes CASSLAGDRPTDTQYF.